The 9 T cell receptor beta chains given below trace back to one sample, sequenced in a study of technical replicates of blood from several donors. Method: immunoSEQ multiplex PCR; TCRdb's copy keeps in-frame clones and lacks some. The table records 78,000 or so clones, approximately 90% of them present only once. Input material: T cells isolated from PBMCs. The receptors originated from a human donor in good health.

The chain has TRBV25-1 and TRBJ1-1, with a tentative D call TRBD1 (5 bases). The V gene's germline CDR1 is MGHDK and CDR2 SYGVNS. CDR3 length equals 10 residues. Deletions cut 7 bases from V and 11 bases from J, with 11 bases between. The CDR3 DNA is TGTGCCAGCACCGGTGGGGGGGCTTTCTTT. Protein sequence: CASTGGGAFF.

This rearrangement joins TRBV2 to TRBJ1-2; tentatively, D is TRBD1 (6 bases). CDR1 SNHLY and CDR2 FYNNEI come from the germline V gene. The V gene lost 4 bases and the J gene lost 7 bases, with 16 bases spanning the gap. CDR3 size: 14 residues. For the CDR3, the DNA is TGTGCCAGCAGTGGGGGACGACAGGCGGCTGGCTACACCTTC. This translates into CASSGGRQAAGYTF.

This clone was observed once. This chain joins TRBV18 and TRBJ1-4; D is unclear. The CDR3 runs to 14 residues. Looked up from germline, CDR1 is KGHSH and CDR2 is LQKENI. V gave up 3 bases and J gave up 4 bases, with 9 bases separating them. The CDR3 reads CASSPPGHNEKLFF. In nucleotides, the CDR3 is TGTGCCAGCTCACCGCCAGGCCATAATGAAAAACTGTTTTTT.

This clone was seen once. One end of the junction varies from germline; a read error may be responsible. The gene calls are TRBV4-1 and TRBJ2-4; 9 nucleotides line up with TRBD2. Germline loops: CDR1 MGHRA, CDR2 YSYEKL. This CDR3 region has 16 residues. The DNA of the CDR3 is TGCGCCAGCAGCCGGGATCCGGGACTAGCCAAAGACATTCAGTACTTC. Its translation is CASSRDPGLAKDIQYF.

V and J are TRBV10-3 and TRBJ2-3; 7 bases are shared with TRBD2. The V gene's germline CDR1 is ENHRY and CDR2 SYGVKD. CDR3 length equals 14 residues. Trimming removed 5 bases from V and 4 bases from J; junction bases left unmatched: 6. CDR3 amino acids: CAISRLAAADTQYF. The CDR3 region has the DNA TGTGCCATCAGTCGACTAGCCGCGGCAGATACGCAGTATTTT.

This clone was detected once. The CDR3 reads CASGSLGQISYEQYF. The CDR3 DNA is TGTGCCAGCGGATCCTTAGGACAGATATCCTACGAGCAGTACTTC. The J gene is TRBJ2-7, the V gene TRBV28, with D tentatively TRBD1 (6 bases). V lost 8 bases to trimming and J lost 1 base, with 18 bases between them. The CDR3 is made up of 15 amino acids. The V gene's germline CDR1 is MDHEN and CDR2 SYDVKM.

V and J are TRBV7-9 and TRBJ2-1; 9 bases line up with TRBD2. The CDR3 contains 15 residues. V lost 5 bases to trimming and J lost 6 bases; unmatched junction nucleotides: 8. Germline CDR1 and CDR2: SEHNR and FQNEAQ (reference sequence). The CDR3 region is CASSKTSGGGNEQFF. The CDR3 DNA is TGTGCCAGCAGCAAGACTAGCGGAGGTGGCAATGAGCAGTTCTTC.

This chain uses TRBV4-2 with TRBJ2-2; possibly TRBD2 for D (5 bases). The V gene lost 0 bases and the J gene lost 1 base, with 12 bases spanning the gap. The CDR3 is made up of 17 amino acids. Germline loops: CDR1 LGHNA, CDR2 YNFKEQ. In DNA form, the CDR3 reads TGTGCCAGCAGCCAAGATCTTCCTAGCTTGAACACCGGGGAGCTGTTTTTT. Its translation: CASSQDLPSLNTGELFF.

The genes are TRBV19 and TRBJ2-1; TRBD2 agrees at 16 bases. Per the germline V gene, CDR1 is LNHDA and CDR2 is SQIVND (reference sequence). V lost 6 bases and J lost 6; bases outside the gene matches: 11. The CDR3 runs to 18 residues. As DNA, the CDR3 is TGTGCCAGTAGCAAGAGGGGACTAGCGGGAGGGCCAGCCAATGAGCAGTTCTTC. It codes for CASSKRGLAGGPANEQFF.